This note documents a single T cell receptor beta chain sequence. Autoimmune disease history or systemic immunosuppression was exclusionary. These data come from a study of OX40 agonist ivuxolimab in advanced cancers. Data came from immunoSEQ multiplex PCR; TCRdb stores just in-frame clones and leaves some out. The repertoire has approximately 78,000 clones, roughly 88% of them found once; the top ten carry 6.5% to 7.5%. The sample in question was CD4+ or CD8+ T cells sorted from blood, obtained in a trial of the OX40 agonist ivuxolimab. The receptor was derived from an adult with an advanced solid tumor such as melanoma, head and neck, liver or kidney cancer.

CDR3 coding DNA: TGTGCCAGCAGCCCCTTAGGGACAGACCGTAACGAGCAGTACTTC. It yields the protein CASSPLGTDRNEQYF. The chain uses TRBV6-5 and TRBJ2-7; 7 nucleotides agree with TRBD1. V lost 6 bases and J lost 5; bases outside the gene matches: 13. Germline V CDR1 and CDR2: MNHEY, SVGAGI. The CDR3 is 15 residues long.